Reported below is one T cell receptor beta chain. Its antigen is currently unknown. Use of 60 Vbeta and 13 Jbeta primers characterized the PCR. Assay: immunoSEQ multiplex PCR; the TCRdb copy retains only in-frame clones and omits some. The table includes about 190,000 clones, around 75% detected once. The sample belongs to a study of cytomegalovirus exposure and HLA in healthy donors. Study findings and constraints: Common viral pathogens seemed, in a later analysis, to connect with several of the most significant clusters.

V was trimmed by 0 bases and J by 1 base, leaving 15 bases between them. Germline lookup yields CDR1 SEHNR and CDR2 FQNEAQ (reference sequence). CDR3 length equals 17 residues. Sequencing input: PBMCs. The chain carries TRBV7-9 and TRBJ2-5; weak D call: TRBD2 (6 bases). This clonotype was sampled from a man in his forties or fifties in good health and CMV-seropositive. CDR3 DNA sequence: TGTGCCAGCAGCTTAGCGAGAGGGTCGGGACTCCAAGAGACCCAGTACTTC. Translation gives CASSLARGSGLQETQYF.